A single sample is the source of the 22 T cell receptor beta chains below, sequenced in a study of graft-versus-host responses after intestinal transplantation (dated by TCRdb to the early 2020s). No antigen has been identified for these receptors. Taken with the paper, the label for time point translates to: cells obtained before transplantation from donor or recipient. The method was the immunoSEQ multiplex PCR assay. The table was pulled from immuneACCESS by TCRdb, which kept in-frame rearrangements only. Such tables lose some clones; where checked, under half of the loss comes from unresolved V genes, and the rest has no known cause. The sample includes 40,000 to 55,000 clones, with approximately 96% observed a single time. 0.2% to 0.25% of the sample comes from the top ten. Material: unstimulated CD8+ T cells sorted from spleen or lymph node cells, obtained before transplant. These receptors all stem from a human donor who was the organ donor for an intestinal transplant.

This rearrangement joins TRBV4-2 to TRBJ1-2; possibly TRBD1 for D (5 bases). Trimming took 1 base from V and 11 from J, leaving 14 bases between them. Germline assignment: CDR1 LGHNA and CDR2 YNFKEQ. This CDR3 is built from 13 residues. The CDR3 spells CASSQGLTAIYTF. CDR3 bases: TGTGCCAGCAGCCAAGGTCTGACAGCCATTTACACCTTC.

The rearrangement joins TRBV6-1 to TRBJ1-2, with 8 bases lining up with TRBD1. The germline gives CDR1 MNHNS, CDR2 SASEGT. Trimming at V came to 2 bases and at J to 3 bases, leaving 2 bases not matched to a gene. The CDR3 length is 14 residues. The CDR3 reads CASSELTGDYGYTF. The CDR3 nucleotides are TGTGCCAGCAGTGAACTGACAGGGGACTATGGCTACACCTTC.

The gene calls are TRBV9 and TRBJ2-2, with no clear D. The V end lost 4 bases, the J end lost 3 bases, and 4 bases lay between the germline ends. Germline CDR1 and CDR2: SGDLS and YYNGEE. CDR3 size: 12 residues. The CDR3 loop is CASSLYTGELFF. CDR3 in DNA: TGTGCCAGCAGCCTGTACACCGGGGAGCTGTTTTTT. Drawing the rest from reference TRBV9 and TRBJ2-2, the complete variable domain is DSGVTQTPKHLITATGQRVTLRCSPRSGDLSVYWYQQSLDQGLQFLIQYYNGEERAKGNILERFSAQQFPDLHSELNLSSLELGDSALYFCASSLYTGELFFGEGSRLTVL.

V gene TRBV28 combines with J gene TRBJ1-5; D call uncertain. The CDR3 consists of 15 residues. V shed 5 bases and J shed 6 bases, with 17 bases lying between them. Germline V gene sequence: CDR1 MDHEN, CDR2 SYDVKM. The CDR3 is CASSQVGWSGQPQHF. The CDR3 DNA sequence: TGTGCCAGCAGTCAGGTGGGGTGGTCGGGTCAGCCCCAGCATTTT.

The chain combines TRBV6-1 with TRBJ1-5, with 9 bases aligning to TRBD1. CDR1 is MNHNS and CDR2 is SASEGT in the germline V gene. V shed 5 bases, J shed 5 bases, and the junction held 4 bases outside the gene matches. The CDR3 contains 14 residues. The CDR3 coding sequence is TGTGCCAGCAGTTCGGGACAGGGTTATCAGCCCCAGCATTTT. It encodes CASSSGQGYQPQHF.

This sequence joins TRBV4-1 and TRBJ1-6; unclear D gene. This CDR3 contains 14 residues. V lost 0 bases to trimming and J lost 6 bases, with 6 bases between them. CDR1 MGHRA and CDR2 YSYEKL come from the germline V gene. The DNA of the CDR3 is TGCGCCAGCAGCCAAGAAACGGGTAATTCACCCCTCCACTTT. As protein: CASSQETGNSPLHF.

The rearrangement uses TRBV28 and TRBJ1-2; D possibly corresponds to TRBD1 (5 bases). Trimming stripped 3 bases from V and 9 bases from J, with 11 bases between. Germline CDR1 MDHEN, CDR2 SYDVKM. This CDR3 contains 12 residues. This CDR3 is CASSFPDRSYTF. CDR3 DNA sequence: TGTGCCAGCAGTTTCCCCGACAGAAGCTACACCTTC.

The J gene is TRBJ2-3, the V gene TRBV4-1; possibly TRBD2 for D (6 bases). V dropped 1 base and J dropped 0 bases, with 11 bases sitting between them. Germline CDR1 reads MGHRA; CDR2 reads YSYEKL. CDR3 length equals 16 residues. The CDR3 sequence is CASSQVAGTSTDTQYF. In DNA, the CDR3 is TGCGCCAGCAGCCAAGTCGCCGGGACTAGCACAGATACGCAGTATTTT.

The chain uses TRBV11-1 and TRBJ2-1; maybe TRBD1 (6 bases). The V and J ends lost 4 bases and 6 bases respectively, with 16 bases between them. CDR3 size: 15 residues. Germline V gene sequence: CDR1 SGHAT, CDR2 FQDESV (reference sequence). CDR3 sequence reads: CASSSGTGTINEQFF. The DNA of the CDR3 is TGTGCCAGCAGCTCGGGAACCGGGACAATCAATGAGCAGTTCTTC.

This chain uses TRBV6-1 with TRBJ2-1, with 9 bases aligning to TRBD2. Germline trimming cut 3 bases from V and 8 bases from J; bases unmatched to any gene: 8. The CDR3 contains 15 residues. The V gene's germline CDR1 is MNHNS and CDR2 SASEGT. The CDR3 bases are TGTGCCAGCAGTGACTTTAGCGGGGGCGGAGATGAGCAGTTCTTC. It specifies CASSDFSGGGDEQFF.

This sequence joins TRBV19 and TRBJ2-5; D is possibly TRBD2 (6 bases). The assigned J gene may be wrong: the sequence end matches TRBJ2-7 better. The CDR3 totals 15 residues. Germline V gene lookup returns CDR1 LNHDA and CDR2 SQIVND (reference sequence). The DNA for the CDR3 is TGTGCCAGTAGTATTGGGTACCGCTCGGGAGACGAGCAGTACTTC. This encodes CASSIGYRSGDEQYF.

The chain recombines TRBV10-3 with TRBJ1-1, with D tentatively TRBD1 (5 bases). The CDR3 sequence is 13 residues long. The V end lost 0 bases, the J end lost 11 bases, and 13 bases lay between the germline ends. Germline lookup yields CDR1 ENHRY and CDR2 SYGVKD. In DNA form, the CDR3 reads TGTGCCATCAGTGAGTCAGTAGGGGACGGCGCTTTCTTT. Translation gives CAISESVGDGAFF.

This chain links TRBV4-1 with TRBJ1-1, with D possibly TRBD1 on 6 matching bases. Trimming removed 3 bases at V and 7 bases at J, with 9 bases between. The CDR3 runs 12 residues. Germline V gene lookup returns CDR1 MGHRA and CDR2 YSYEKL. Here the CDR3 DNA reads TGCGCCAGCAGCCAGCGACAGGATGAAGCTTTCTTT. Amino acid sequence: CASSQRQDEAFF.

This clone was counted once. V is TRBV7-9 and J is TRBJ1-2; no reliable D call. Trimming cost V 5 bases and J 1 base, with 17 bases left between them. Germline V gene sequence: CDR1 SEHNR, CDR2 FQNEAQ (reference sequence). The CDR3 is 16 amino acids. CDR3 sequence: CASSQGPDVSNYGYTF. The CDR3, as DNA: TGTGCCAGCAGCCAAGGGCCGGATGTCAGTAACTATGGCTACACCTTC.

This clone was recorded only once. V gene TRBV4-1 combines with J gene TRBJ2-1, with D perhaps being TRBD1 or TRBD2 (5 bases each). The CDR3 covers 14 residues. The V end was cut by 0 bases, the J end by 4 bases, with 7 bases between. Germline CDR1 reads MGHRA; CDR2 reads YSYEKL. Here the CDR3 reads CASSQDGGYNEQFF. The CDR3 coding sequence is TGCGCCAGCAGCCAAGATGGGGGTTACAATGAGCAGTTCTTC.

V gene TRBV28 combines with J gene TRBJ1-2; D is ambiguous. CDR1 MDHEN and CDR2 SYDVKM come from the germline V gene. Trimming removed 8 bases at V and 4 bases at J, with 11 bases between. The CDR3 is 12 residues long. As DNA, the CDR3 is TGTGCCAGCCGTGAGGGCAGCTATGGCTACACCTTC. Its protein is CASREGSYGYTF.

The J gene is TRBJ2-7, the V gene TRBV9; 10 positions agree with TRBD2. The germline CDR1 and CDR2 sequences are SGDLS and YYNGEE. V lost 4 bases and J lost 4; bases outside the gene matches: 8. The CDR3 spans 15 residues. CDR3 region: CASSRGAGGQYEQYF. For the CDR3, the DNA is TGTGCCAGCAGCCGAGGAGCGGGGGGGCAATACGAGCAGTACTTC. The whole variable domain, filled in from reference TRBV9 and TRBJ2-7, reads DSGVTQTPKHLITATGQRVTLRCSPRSGDLSVYWYQQSLDQGLQFLIQYYNGEERAKGNILERFSAQQFPDLHSELNLSSLELGDSALYFCASSRGAGGQYEQYFGPGTRLTVT.

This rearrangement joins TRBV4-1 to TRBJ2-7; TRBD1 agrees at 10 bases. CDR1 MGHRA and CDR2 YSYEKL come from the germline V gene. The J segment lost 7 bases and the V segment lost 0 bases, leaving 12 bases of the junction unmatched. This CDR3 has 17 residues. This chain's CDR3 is CASSQENSGTGVWEQYF. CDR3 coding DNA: TGCGCCAGCAGCCAAGAAAATTCCGGGACAGGGGTATGGGAGCAGTACTTC.

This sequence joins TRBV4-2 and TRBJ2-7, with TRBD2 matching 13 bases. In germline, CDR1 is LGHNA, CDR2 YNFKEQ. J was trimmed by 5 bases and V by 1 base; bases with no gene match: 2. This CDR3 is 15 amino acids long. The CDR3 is CASSQVGLAGDEQYF. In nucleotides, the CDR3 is TGTGCCAGCAGCCAAGTAGGACTAGCGGGGGACGAGCAGTACTTC.

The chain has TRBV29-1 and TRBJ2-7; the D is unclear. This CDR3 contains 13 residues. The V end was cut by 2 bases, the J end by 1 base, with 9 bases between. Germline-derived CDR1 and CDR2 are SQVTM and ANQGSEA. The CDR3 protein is CSVESQTSYEQYF. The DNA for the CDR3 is TGCAGCGTTGAAAGTCAGACATCCTACGAGCAGTACTTC.

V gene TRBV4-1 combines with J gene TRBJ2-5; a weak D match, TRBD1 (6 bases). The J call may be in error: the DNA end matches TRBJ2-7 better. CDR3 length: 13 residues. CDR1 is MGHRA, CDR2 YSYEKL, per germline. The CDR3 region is CASSQRQAYEQYF. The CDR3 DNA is TGCGCCAGCAGCCAACGACAGGCCTACGAGCAGTACTTC.

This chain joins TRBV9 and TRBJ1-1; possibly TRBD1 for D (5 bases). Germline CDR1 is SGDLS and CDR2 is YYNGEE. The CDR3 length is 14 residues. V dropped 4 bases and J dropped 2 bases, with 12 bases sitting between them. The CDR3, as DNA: TGTGCCAGCAGCACAGGAGGTCGTAACACTGAAGCTTTCTTT. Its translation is CASSTGGRNTEAFF.